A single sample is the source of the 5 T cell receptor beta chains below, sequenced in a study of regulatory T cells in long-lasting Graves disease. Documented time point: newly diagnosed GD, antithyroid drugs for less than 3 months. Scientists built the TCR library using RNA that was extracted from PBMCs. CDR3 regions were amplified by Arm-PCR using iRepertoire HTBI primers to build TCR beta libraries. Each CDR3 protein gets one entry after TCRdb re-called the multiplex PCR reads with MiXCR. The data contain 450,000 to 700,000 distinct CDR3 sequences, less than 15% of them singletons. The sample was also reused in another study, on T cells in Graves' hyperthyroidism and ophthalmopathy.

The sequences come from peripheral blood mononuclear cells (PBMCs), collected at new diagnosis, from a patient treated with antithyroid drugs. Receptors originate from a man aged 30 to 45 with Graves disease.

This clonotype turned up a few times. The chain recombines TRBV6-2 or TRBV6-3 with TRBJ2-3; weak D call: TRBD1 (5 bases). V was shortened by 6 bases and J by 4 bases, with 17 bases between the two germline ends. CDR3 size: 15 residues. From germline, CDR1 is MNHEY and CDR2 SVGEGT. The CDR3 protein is CASRSPGIGADTQYF. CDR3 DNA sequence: TGTGCCAGCAGATCCCCAGGGATCGGAGCAGATACGCAGTATTTT.

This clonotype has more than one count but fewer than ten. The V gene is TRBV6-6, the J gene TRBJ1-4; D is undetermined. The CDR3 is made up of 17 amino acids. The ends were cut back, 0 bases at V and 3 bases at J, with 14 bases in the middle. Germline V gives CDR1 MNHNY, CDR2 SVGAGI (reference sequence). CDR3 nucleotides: TGTGCCAGCAGTTACTCGGACCCCCGAGGGTCTAATGAAAAACTGTTTTTT. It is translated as CASSYSDPRGSNEKLFF.

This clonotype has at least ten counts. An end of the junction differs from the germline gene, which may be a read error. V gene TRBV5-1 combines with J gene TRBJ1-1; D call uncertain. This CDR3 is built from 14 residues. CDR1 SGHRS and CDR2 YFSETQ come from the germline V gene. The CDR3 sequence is CASSPRVVNTEAFF. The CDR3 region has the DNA TGTGCCAGCAGTCCCCGAGTGGTGAACACTGAAGCTTTCTTT.

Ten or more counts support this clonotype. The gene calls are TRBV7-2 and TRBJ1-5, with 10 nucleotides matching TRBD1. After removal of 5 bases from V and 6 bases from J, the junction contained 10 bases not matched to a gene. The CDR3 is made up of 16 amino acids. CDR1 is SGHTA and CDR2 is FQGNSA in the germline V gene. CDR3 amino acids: CASSPADRGHSQPQHF. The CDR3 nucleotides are TGTGCCAGCAGCCCAGCAGACAGGGGGCATAGTCAGCCCCAGCATTTT. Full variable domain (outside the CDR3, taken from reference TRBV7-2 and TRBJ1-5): GAGVSQSPSNKVTEKGKDVELRCDPISGHTALYWYRQSLGQGLEFLIYFQGNSAPDKSGLPSDRFSAERTGGSVSTLTIQRTQQEDSAVYLCASSPADRGHSQPQHFGDGTRLSIL.

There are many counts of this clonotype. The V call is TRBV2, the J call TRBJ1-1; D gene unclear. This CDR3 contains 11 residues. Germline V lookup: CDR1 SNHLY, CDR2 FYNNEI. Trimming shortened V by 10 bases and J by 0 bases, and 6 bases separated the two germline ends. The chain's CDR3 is CANIMNTEAFF. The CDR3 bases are TGTGCCAACATCATGAACACTGAAGCTTTCTTT.